This T cell receptor (beta chain) was retrieved from a study of T cell responses to AZD1222 COVID-19 vaccine. Looking at the study overall: Pooling was applied to second doses at about 4 or about 12 weeks. Points from the study as a whole: Donors were mostly white British, more females; clonal diversity possibly underestimated. Spike-spanning, vaccine-associated CD4 TCRs were dominant at 160-218 and 743-854.

About this clone itself: What it recognizes is unknown.

Using immunoSEQ multiplex PCR, the repertoire was profiled, and TCRdb retains in-frame clones only, with some absent. Among 150,000 to 200,000 clones listed, around 94% were seen once. The length of the CDR3 is 16 residues. Germline CDR1 and CDR2: SNHLY and FYNNEI. Trimming pared 6 bases from V and 0 bases from J, leaving 17 bases between. The clonotype originates from an adult in good health. The chain joins TRBV2 to TRBJ1-1, with unresolved D. The material was peripheral blood, obtained on day 0 of AZD1222 vaccination. The CDR3 protein is CASRPMDLNLNTEAFF. CDR3 nucleotide sequence: TGTGCCAGCAGGCCGATGGACCTGAACTTGAACACTGAAGCTTTCTTT.